These 22 T cell receptor beta chains were all obtained from the same sample, sequenced in a study of regulatory T cells in long-lasting Graves disease. The time point is: newly diagnosed GD, antithyroid drugs for less than 3 months. Researchers made the TCR library from RNA that was extracted from PBMCs. Construction of TCR beta libraries relied on iRepertoire HTBI primers and on Arm-PCR targeting CDR3 regions. TCRdb ran MiXCR on the multiplex PCR reads and lists one entry per CDR3 protein. The repertoire consists of hundreds of thousands of distinct CDR3 sequences, with about 15% occurring once and the leading ten covering 7.8%. The data were also submitted as part of a second study, on T cells in Graves' hyperthyroidism and ophthalmopathy.

The sample was peripheral blood mononuclear cells (PBMCs), taken at new diagnosis, from a patient treated with antithyroid drugs. Source of these receptors: a woman aged 40 to 55 with Graves disease.

This clonotype came up many times. The chain has TRBV20-1 and TRBJ2-5; D uncertain. The V gene's germline CDR1 is DFQATT and CDR2 SNEGSKA (reference sequence). The V end lost 6 bases, the J end lost 4 bases, and 15 bases lay between the germline ends. The CDR3 totals 13 residues. The CDR3 region is CSANEPVGETQYF. The CDR3 nucleotides read TGCAGTGCGAATGAGCCGGTGGGAGAGACCCAGTACTTC.

The rearrangement uses TRBV7-9 and TRBJ1-3, with D possibly TRBD1 on 5 matching bases. The germline V gene encodes CDR1 SEHNR and CDR2 FQNEAQ (reference sequence). The ends were cut back, 2 bases at V and 2 bases at J, with 19 bases in the middle. The CDR3 has 18 amino acids. The CDR3 DNA reads as TGTGCCAGCAGCTTACCACTACTAGGACACGTCGCTGGAAACACCATATATTTT. It specifies CASSLPLLGHVAGNTIYF. The full variable domain, its missing parts supplied by reference TRBV7-9 and TRBJ1-3, is DTGVSQNPRHKITKRGQNVTFRCDPISEHNRLYWYRQTLGQGPEFLTYFQNEAQLEKSRLLSDRFSAERPKGSFSTLEIQRTEQGDSAMYLCASSLPLLGHVAGNTIYFGEGSWLTVV.

The J gene is TRBJ2-1, the V gene TRBV3-1, with a weak D call TRBD2 (6 bases). Trimming pared 0 bases from V and 3 bases from J, leaving 12 bases between. This CDR3 contains 16 residues. Germline assignment: CDR1 LGHDT and CDR2 YNNKEL (reference sequence). The DNA for the CDR3 is TGTGCCAGCAGCCAAGACTTGGCGGGAAGCTACAATGAGCAGTTCTTC. Protein: CASSQDLAGSYNEQFF.

A word on this clonotype: This clone may be a read error of a much larger clone one base away. The CDR3 sequence is CASSDGYGYTF. The CDR3 DNA follows: TGTGCCAGCAGTGACGGGTATGGCTACACCTTC. The genes are TRBV2 and TRBJ1-2; no clear D. Deletions cut 3 bases from V and 5 bases from J, with 4 bases between. This CDR3 is built from 11 residues. Germline assignment: CDR1 SNHLY and CDR2 FYNNEI.

This clonotype appeared many times. The genes are TRBV25-1 and TRBJ2-5; the D gene is possibly TRBD2 (6 bases). There are 15 residues in the CDR3. Germline loops: CDR1 MGHDK, CDR2 SYGVNS. V was cut by 2 bases and J by 2 bases, with 12 bases left in between. The CDR3 here is CASSEPHGGQETQYF. CDR3 coding DNA: TGTGCCAGCAGTGAACCCCACGGAGGGCAAGAGACCCAGTACTTC.

This clonotype showed up many times. The V and J genes are TRBV11-3 and TRBJ1-3; perhaps TRBD1 as D (5 bases). Germline loops: CDR1 SGHNT, CDR2 YENEEA. Trimming removed 3 bases from V and 0 bases from J, with 12 bases in between. CDR3 length: 16 residues. CDR3 protein: CASSFRGPVSGNTIYF. The CDR3 DNA follows: TGTGCCAGCAGCTTTAGGGGACCGGTCTCTGGAAACACCATATATTTT.

The table lists this clonotype with a few counts. This chain links TRBV7-2 with TRBJ2-2; D might be TRBD2 (6 bases). The V end lost 6 bases, the J end lost 7 bases, and 24 bases lay between the germline ends. CDR1 is SGHTA, CDR2 FQGNSA, per germline. The CDR3 loop spans 17 amino acids. For the CDR3, the DNA is TGTGCCAGCAGTAAAAAACGAAACGGGAGATTAGGCGGGGAGCTGTTTTTT. The encoded protein is CASSKKRNGRLGGELFF. Using reference TRBV7-2 and TRBJ2-2 for the parts outside the CDR3, the full variable domain is GAGVSQSPSNKVTEKGKDVELRCDPISGHTALYWYRQSLGQGLEFLIYFQGNSAPDKSGLPSDRFSAERTGGSVSTLTIQRTQQEDSAVYLCASSKKRNGRLGGELFFGEGSRLTVL.

At least ten counts were recorded for this clonotype. In DNA, the CDR3 is TGCGCCAGCAGCTTGAGGGGTACTACTAACTATGGCTACACCTTC. It specifies CASSLRGTTNYGYTF. This rearrangement joins TRBV5-1 to TRBJ1-2; D is perhaps TRBD1 (5 bases). The germline V gene encodes CDR1 SGHRS and CDR2 YFSETQ. Trimming removed 1 base from V and 0 bases from J, with 10 bases in between. The CDR3 covers 15 residues.

This clonotype was seen many times. This sequence joins TRBV12-3 or TRBV12-4 and TRBJ2-7; no clear D gene. Trimming shortened V by 4 bases and J by 6 bases, and 16 bases separated the two germline ends. The length of the CDR3 is 14 residues. The CDR3 bases are TGTGCCAGCAGTTCGATGGGTGGGGTCGGCGAGCAGTACTTC. This codes for CASSSMGGVGEQYF.

The gene calls are TRBV6-2 or TRBV6-3 and TRBJ1-1; the D is unclear. The V gene's germline CDR1 is MNHEY and CDR2 SVGEGT. The V end lost 3 bases, the J end lost 0 bases, and 17 bases lay between the germline ends. There are 17 residues in the CDR3. CDR3 protein: CASSYQRGSLMNTEAFF. In DNA, the CDR3 is TGTGCCAGCAGTTATCAAAGAGGGAGCCTCATGAACACTGAAGCTTTCTTT.

The chain recombines TRBV9 with TRBJ2-2; TRBD1 might be the D (5 bases). The V gene lost 4 bases and the J gene lost 3 bases, with 16 bases spanning the gap. From germline, CDR1 is SGDLS and CDR2 YYNGEE. The CDR3 runs 16 residues. The CDR3 sequence is CASSLSGLRDTGELFF. CDR3 sequence (DNA): TGTGCCAGCAGCTTATCAGGTCTCAGGGACACCGGGGAGCTGTTTTTT.

Ten or more counts support this clonotype. V gene TRBV19 combines with J gene TRBJ2-7, with D maybe TRBD1 (5 bases). The germline V and J ends were trimmed by 1 base and 7 bases, with 20 bases remaining between them. This CDR3 spans 16 amino acids. The germline CDR1 and CDR2 sequences are LNHDA and SQIVND (reference sequence). The CDR3 is CASSIGNPGNLNEQYF. The CDR3 DNA is TGTGCCAGTAGTATAGGGAACCCAGGGAATCTCAATGAGCAGTACTTC.

The rearrangement links TRBV20-1 to TRBJ1-1, with D maybe TRBD1 (5 bases). V was pared by 3 bases and J by 3 bases, with 17 bases between. CDR1 and CDR2 (germline): DFQATT, SNEGSKA (reference sequence). The CDR3 sequence is 15 residues long. The CDR3 protein is CSASDNGGGHTEAFF. The CDR3 nucleotides read TGCAGTGCTAGTGATAACGGGGGAGGCCACACTGAAGCTTTCTTT.

This clonotype was detected many times. V usage is TRBV19 and J usage is TRBJ2-7, with TRBD2 identical over 12 bases. The CDR3 loop spans 15 amino acids. Losses at the gene ends were 0 bases for V and 3 bases for J; bases not matched to a gene: 0. In germline, CDR1 is LNHDA, CDR2 SQIVND (reference sequence). This CDR3 is CASSIELAGGYEQYF. The CDR3 DNA follows: TGTGCCAGTAGTATAGAACTAGCGGGAGGCTACGAGCAGTACTTC. The variable domain in full, with the rest retrieved from reference TRBV19 and TRBJ2-7, is DGGITQSPKYLFRKEGQNVTLSCEQNLNHDAMYWYRQDPGQGLRLIYYSQIVNDFQKGDIAEGYSVSREKKESFPLTVTSAQKNPTAFYLCASSIELAGGYEQYFGPGTRLTVT.

The J gene is TRBJ2-2, the V gene TRBV6-2 or TRBV6-3; 10 bases map to TRBD1. J lost 3 bases, V lost 5 bases, and 3 bases had no gene match. The CDR3 sequence is 15 residues long. In germline, CDR1 is MNHEY, CDR2 SVGEGT. CDR3 residues: CASSVGQGDTGELFF. In DNA, the CDR3 is TGTGCCAGCAGTGTCGGACAGGGGGACACCGGGGAGCTGTTTTTT.

Ten or more counts support this clonotype. The rearrangement joins TRBV6-1 to TRBJ1-1; D is unclear. V was clipped by 3 bases and J by 3 bases, with 11 bases between them. This CDR3 contains 14 residues. Germline V lookup: CDR1 MNHNS, CDR2 SASEGT. The CDR3 sequence: CASSEALLDTEAFF. DNA for the CDR3: TGTGCCAGCAGTGAGGCCTTATTGGACACTGAAGCTTTCTTT.

This clonotype was seen a few times. V usage is TRBV20-1 and J usage is TRBJ2-7; D gene unclear. With 0 bases removed from V and 1 base from J, the gap between germline ends came to 16 bases. This CDR3 is 16 amino acids long. CDR1 is DFQATT and CDR2 is SNEGSKA in the germline V gene (reference sequence). CDR3 in amino acids: CSARDESSTLSYEQYF. CDR3 bases: TGCAGTGCTAGAGATGAATCGTCCACCCTTTCCTACGAGCAGTACTTC.

This clonotype came up many times. This chain joins TRBV13 and TRBJ2-7; D is undetermined. From germline, CDR1 is PRHDT and CDR2 FYEKMQ (reference sequence). Trimming stripped 5 bases from V and 4 bases from J, with 21 bases between. This CDR3 spans 16 amino acids. CDR3: CASSPSSQPAGYEQYF. For the CDR3, the DNA is TGTGCCAGCAGCCCCTCAAGCCAACCTGCCGGGTACGAGCAGTACTTC.

This clonotype was recorded at least ten times. This chain uses TRBV2 with TRBJ1-1; D is unclear. CDR3 length: 13 residues. V lost 6 bases and J 1 base, leaving 9 bases between the germline ends. The germline CDR1 and CDR2 sequences are SNHLY and FYNNEI. The CDR3 DNA follows: TGTGCCAGCAGAGCACTTGAGAACACTGAAGCTTTCTTT. Its translation: CASRALENTEAFF.

This clonotype was counted ten times or more. The rearrangement uses TRBV20-1 and TRBJ2-5; no definite D call. V was pared by 1 base and J by 6 bases, with 9 bases between. CDR3 length: 12 residues. Germline V lookup: CDR1 DFQATT, CDR2 SNEGSKA (reference sequence). For the CDR3, the DNA is TGCAGTGCTAGAGGAGATATACAGACCCAGTACTTC. Translated, it gives CSARGDIQTQYF.

The CDR3: CASSMGATHNEQFF. The CDR3 nucleotides read TGTGCCAGCAGTATGGGAGCTACCCACAATGAGCAGTTCTTC. The chain links TRBV9 to TRBJ2-1; maybe TRBD2 (5 bases). Germline V CDR1 and CDR2: SGDLS, YYNGEE. V gave up 5 bases and J gave up 5 bases, with 14 bases separating them. The CDR3 length is 14 residues.

Many counts were recorded for this clonotype. V gene TRBV12-3 or TRBV12-4 combines with J gene TRBJ2-3, with 10 bases identical to TRBD1. Unmatched junction bases numbered 3, after V lost 3 bases and J lost 3 bases. The CDR3 has 15 amino acids. The CDR3, as DNA: TGTGCCAGCAGTTTGACAGGGGGCCGGACAGATACGCAGTATTTT. Translation: CASSLTGGRTDTQYF.